The subject of this entry is one TCR beta chain. J lost 6 bases, V lost 5 bases, and 9 bases had no gene match. CDR3 length: 16 residues. Germline V gives CDR1 LNHDA, CDR2 SQIVND (reference sequence). Profiled with immunoSEQ multiplex PCR; TCRdb holds only in-frame clones, not every one. The repertoire holds 200,000 to 250,000 clones, with roughly 80% as singletons. The data were obtained in a study of blood T cell repertoires in COVID-19. Study-wide context: Samples taken during acute and convalescent COVID-19 were collected in the United States, Italy and Spain. Sources were T cells, B-cell-depleted T cells, or PBMCs; the material itself was cDNA or gDNA.

Material: peripheral blood. The chain recombines TRBV19 with TRBJ2-1; 11 nucleotides agree with TRBD1. The TCR was taken from a woman at least 80 years old with COVID-19, enrolled during active disease. The CDR3 sequence is CASSLKGQGGLNEQFF. In DNA form, the CDR3 reads TGTGCCAGTAGTCTGAAGGGACAGGGGGGACTCAATGAGCAGTTCTTC.